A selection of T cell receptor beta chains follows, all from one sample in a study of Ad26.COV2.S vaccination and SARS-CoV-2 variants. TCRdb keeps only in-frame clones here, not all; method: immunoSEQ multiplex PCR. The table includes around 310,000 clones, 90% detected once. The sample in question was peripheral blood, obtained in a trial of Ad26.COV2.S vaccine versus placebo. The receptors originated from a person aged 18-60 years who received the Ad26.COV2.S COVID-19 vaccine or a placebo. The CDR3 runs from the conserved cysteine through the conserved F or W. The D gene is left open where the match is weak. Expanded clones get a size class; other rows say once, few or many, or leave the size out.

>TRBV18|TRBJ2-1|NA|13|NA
TGTGCCAGCTCACCACCGTCCGGGAATGAGCAGTTCTTC
CASSPPSGNEQFF
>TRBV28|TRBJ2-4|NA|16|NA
TGTGCCAGCAGTTTTGGGGGGGCCACGGCCAAAAACATTCAGTACTTC
CASSFGGATAKNIQYF
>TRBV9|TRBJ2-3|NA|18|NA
TGTGCCAGCAGCGCGGGGGACAAGTACGGCGCGCGCACAGATACGCAGTATTTT
CASSAGDKYGARTDTQYF
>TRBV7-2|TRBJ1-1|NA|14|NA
TGTGCCAGCAGCTTTGACGTCGGGATTTCTGAAGCTTTCTTT
CASSFDVGISEAFF
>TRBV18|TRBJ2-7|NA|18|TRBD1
TGTGCCAGCTCACCAAACCGGGACAGCAAACAGAGCTCCTACGAGCAGTACTTC
CASSPNRDSKQSSYEQYF
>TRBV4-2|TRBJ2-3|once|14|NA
TGTGCCAGCTCCCAGGGGAGGTACACAGATACGCAGTATTTT
CASSQGRYTDTQYF
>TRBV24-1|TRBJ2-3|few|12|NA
TGTGCCACCAGTGACAGCACAGATACGCAGTATTTT
CATSDSTDTQYF
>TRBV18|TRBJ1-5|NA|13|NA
TGTGCCAGCTCACCCATGGAGGGCGGGGCCCAGCATTTT
CASSPMEGGAQHF
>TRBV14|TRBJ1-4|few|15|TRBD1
TGTGCCAGCAGCCGACAGGGTGGGGTTGGAGAAAAACTGTTTTTT
CASSRQGGVGEKLFF
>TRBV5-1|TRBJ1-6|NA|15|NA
TGCGCCAGCAGCGAGGGTATTGGATTTGAATCACCCCTCCACTTT
CASSEGIGFESPLHF
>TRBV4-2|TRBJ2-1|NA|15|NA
TGTGCCAGCAGCCAAGCCGGAAGCTCCTACAATGAGCAGTTCTTC
CASSQAGSSYNEQFF
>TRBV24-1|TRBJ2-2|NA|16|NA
TGTGCCACCAGTGATTCAGAACACCCGAACACCGGGGAGCTGTTTTTT
CATSDSEHPNTGELFF
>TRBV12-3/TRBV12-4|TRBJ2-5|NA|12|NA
TGTGCCAGCGGAAACCATCCGGGACGATCGTACTTC
CASGNHPGRSYF
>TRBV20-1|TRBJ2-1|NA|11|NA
TGCAGTGCTAGATTGGACAATGAGCAGTTCTTC
CSARLDNEQFF